The 11 T cell receptor beta chains listed next were all sequenced from one sample in a study of neurological immune-mediated disorders. TCRdb independently ran MiXCR on the 5' RACE reads; one entry per CDR3 protein. The sample lists around 44,000 distinct CDR3 sequences, 2% to 3% occurring once. The specimen sequenced was PBMCs. The receptors were sampled from a man aged 25-45 years with multiple sclerosis.

This clonotype has ten or more counts. The V call is TRBV11-2, the J call TRBJ1-1; D remains unclear. The CDR3 has 14 residues. Looked up from germline, CDR1 is SGHAT and CDR2 is FQNNGV. V was trimmed by 3 bases and J by 1 base, leaving 9 bases between them. CDR3 in amino acids: CASSFRGGNTEAFF. CDR3 nucleotides: TGTGCCAGCAGCTTTCGCGGTGGGAACACTGAAGCTTTCTTT.

This clonotype appeared many times. This chain joins TRBV20-1 and TRBJ1-5; the D is unclear. Germline CDR1 and CDR2: DFQATT and SNEGSKA (reference sequence). Trimming took 5 bases from V and 6 from J, leaving 17 bases between them. The CDR3 loop spans 14 amino acids. This CDR3 is CSADRTSVAQPQHF. The CDR3 DNA sequence: TGCAGTGCTGATAGGACCAGCGTGGCTCAGCCCCAGCATTTT.

This clonotype has a count of ten or more. The rearrangement joins TRBV20-1 to TRBJ2-5, with D tentatively TRBD1 or TRBD2 (5 bases each). This CDR3 is built from 14 residues. Per germline, CDR1 DFQATT and CDR2 SNEGSKA (reference sequence). V gave up 0 bases and J gave up 8 bases, with 16 bases separating them. CDR3 in DNA: TGCAGTGCTAGAGAAAGACCGGGACGAGAAACCCAGTACTTC. It translates to CSARERPGRETQYF.

In its sample, this clonotype was seen many times. CDR3: CAIQPGDQPDTQYF. CDR3 coding DNA: TGTGCCATCCAGCCGGGAGACCAACCAGATACGCAGTATTTT. The chain employs TRBV10-3 and TRBJ2-3, with D possibly being TRBD2 (6 bases). This CDR3 region has 14 residues. The V gene's germline CDR1 is ENHRY and CDR2 SYGVKD. V lost 8 bases to trimming and J lost 4 bases, with 16 bases between them.

This clonotype was recorded at least ten times. This chain joins TRBV20-1 and TRBJ2-3, with 7 bases aligning to TRBD2. The CDR3 is made up of 11 amino acids. The germline V gene encodes CDR1 DFQATT and CDR2 SNEGSKA (reference sequence). V was pared by 5 bases and J by 5 bases, with 1 base of the junction left unmatched. CDR3 in DNA: TGCAGTGCTTTAGCGGGAGATACGCAGTATTTT. It translates to CSALAGDTQYF.

This clonotype came up many times. This chain links TRBV7-8 with TRBJ1-1; 8 nucleotides line up with TRBD1. Germline trimming cut 0 bases from V and 1 base from J; bases unmatched to any gene: 4. The CDR3 covers 16 residues. Germline V gene data show CDR1 as SGHVS and CDR2 as FQNEAQ. The CDR3 here is CASSLAIQGANTEAFF. CDR3 in DNA: TGTGCCAGCAGCTTAGCGATTCAGGGGGCGAACACTGAAGCTTTCTTT.

This clonotype was seen at least ten times. This chain joins TRBV5-1 and TRBJ2-7; D gene ambiguous. Per germline, CDR1 SGHRS and CDR2 YFSETQ. This CDR3 region has 13 residues. V lost 4 bases and J 3 bases, leaving 11 bases between the germline ends. DNA for the CDR3: TGCGCCAGCAGCCCTGAGACGGACTACGAGCAGTACTTC. This encodes CASSPETDYEQYF.

This clonotype has ten or more counts. The chain combines TRBV20-1 with TRBJ2-3, with TRBD2 matching 10 bases. The V gene's germline CDR1 is DFQATT and CDR2 SNEGSKA (reference sequence). The CDR3 consists of 14 residues. CDR3 residues: CSAGTSAFTDTQYF. As DNA, the CDR3 is TGCAGCGCCGGGACTAGCGCATTCACAGATACGCAGTATTTT.

This clonotype was counted many times. The chain is built from TRBV20-1 and TRBJ2-7, with 11 bases lining up with TRBD2. The CDR3 loop spans 17 amino acids. Losses at the gene ends were 5 bases for V and 3 bases for J; bases not matched to a gene: 15. CDR1 and CDR2 (germline): DFQATT, SNEGSKA (reference sequence). Here the CDR3 reads CSALKYLGLAAGYEQYF. The CDR3 bases are TGCAGTGCTCTAAAATATTTGGGACTAGCGGCTGGCTACGAGCAGTACTTC.

This clonotype was recorded a few times. This sequence may be a read error, since a much larger clone differs from it by one base. V and J are TRBV24-1 and TRBJ2-7; no firm D call. V lost 7 bases to trimming and J lost 7 bases, with 19 bases between them. Germline CDR1 KGHDR, CDR2 SFDVKD. The CDR3 sequence is 14 residues long. The DNA for the CDR3 is TGTGCCACCAGAATCGGAACGTCTCTCTTGGAGCAGTACTTC. This gives the protein CATRIGTSLLEQYF.

This clonotype has a count of ten or more. This chain links TRBV20-1 with TRBJ1-1, with D uncertain. This CDR3 spans 14 amino acids. Germline CDR1 DFQATT, CDR2 SNEGSKA (reference sequence). V was pared by 4 bases and J by 10 bases, with 22 bases between. CDR3: CSAKSGTWLSGAFF. CDR3 in DNA: TGCAGTGCTAAGTCGGGCACTTGGCTGAGTGGAGCTTTCTTT.